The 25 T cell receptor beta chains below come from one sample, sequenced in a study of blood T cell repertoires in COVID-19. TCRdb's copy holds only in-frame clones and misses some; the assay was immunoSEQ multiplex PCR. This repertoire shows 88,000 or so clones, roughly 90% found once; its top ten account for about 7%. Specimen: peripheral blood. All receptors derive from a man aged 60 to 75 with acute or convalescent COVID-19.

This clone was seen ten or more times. The CDR3: CAWSPRTEQSGGPFYNEQFF. The CDR3 coding sequence is TGTGCCTGGAGCCCTAGGACCGAGCAGTCGGGAGGGCCTTTCTACAATGAGCAGTTCTTC. The genes are TRBV30 and TRBJ2-1; 8 nucleotides agree with TRBD2. CDR1 and CDR2 from the germline V gene are GTSNPN and SVGIG (reference sequence). This CDR3 comprises 20 residues. The V gene end was trimmed by 3 bases and the J gene end by 3 bases; junction bases not matched to a gene: 22.

CDR3 amino acids: CAWSVENQPQHF. CDR3 in DNA: TGTGCCTGGAGTGTGGAGAATCAGCCCCAGCATTTT. The chain joins TRBV30 to TRBJ1-5; no clear D. Trimming took off 0 bases at V and 4 bases at J, with 4 bases between the two ends. The CDR3 is 12 residues long. Germline loops: CDR1 GTSNPN, CDR2 SVGIG (reference sequence).

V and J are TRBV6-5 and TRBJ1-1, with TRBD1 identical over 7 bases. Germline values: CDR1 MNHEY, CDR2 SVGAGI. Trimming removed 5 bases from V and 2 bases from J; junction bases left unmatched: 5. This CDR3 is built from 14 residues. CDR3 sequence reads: CASSTDRANTEAFF. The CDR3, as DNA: TGTGCCAGCAGTACCGACAGGGCCAACACTGAAGCTTTCTTT.

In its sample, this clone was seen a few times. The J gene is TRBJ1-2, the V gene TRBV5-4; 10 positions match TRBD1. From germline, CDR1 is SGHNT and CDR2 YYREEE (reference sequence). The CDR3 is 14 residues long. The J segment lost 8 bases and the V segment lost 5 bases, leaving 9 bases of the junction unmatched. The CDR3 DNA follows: TGTGCCAGCAGTTACCCGGGACAGGGGATCGGCTACACCTTC. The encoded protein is CASSYPGQGIGYTF.

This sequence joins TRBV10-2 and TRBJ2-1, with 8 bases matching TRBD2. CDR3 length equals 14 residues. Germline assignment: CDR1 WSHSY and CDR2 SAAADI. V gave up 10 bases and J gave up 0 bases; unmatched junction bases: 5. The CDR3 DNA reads TGCGCCATTTCCGGGACTAGCTCCTACAATGAGCAGTTCTTC. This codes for CAISGTSSYNEQFF.

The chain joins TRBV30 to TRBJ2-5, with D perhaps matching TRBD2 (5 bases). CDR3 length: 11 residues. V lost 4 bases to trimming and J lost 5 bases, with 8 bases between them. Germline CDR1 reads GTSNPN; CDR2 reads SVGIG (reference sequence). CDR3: CAWTRGETQYF. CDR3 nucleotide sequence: TGTGCCTGGACGAGAGGGGAGACCCAGTACTTC.

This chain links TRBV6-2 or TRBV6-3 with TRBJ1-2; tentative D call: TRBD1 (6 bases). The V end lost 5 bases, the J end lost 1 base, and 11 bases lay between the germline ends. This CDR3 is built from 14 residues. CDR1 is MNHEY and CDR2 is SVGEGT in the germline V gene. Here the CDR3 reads CASSNQGRNYGYTF. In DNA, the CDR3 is TGTGCCAGCAGTAATCAGGGGCGTAACTATGGCTACACCTTC.

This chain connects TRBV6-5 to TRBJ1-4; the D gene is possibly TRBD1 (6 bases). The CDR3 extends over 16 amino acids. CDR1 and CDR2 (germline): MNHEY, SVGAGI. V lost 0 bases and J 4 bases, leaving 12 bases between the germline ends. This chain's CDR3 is CASSYSTGQINEKLFF. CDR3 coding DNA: TGTGCCAGCAGTTACTCGACAGGACAGATTAATGAAAAACTGTTTTTT.

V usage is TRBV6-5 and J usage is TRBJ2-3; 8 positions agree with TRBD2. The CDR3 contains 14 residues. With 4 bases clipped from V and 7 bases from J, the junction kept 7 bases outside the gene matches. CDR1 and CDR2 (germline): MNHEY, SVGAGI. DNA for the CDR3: TGTGCCAGCAGTTCGGGGGGGGTTTCGAATACGCAGTATTTT. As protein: CASSSGGVSNTQYF.

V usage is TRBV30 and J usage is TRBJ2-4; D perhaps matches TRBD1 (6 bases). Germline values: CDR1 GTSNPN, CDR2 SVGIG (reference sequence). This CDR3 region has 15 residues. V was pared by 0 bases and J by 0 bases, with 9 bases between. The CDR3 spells CAWSVGQLAKNIQYF. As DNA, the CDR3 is TGTGCCTGGAGTGTAGGACAGTTAGCCAAAAACATTCAGTACTTC.

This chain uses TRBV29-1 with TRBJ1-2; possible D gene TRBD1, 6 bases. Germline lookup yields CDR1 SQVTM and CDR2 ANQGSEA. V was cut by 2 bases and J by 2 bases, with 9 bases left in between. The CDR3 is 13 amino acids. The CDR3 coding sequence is TGCAGCGTTGAACCCGGGACAAACTATGGCTACACCTTC. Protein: CSVEPGTNYGYTF.

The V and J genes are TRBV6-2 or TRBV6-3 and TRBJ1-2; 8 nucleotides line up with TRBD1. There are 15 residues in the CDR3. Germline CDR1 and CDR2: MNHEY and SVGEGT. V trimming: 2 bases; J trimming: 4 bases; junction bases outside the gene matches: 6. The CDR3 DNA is TGTGCCAGCAGTTACCTCCGGACAGGGAGCTATGGCTACACCTTC. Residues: CASSYLRTGSYGYTF.

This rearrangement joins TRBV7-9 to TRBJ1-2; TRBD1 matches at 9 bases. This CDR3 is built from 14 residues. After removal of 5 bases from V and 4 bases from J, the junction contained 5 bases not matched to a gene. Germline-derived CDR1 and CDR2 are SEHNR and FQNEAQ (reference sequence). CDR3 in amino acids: CASSILQGAYGYTF. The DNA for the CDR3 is TGTGCCAGCAGCATACTACAGGGGGCCTATGGCTACACCTTC.

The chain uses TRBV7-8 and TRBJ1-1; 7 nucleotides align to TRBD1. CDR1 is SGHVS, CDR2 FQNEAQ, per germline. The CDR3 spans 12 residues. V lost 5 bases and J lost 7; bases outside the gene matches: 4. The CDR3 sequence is CASSKTGIEAFF. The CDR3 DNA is TGTGCCAGCAGCAAGACAGGGATTGAAGCTTTCTTT.

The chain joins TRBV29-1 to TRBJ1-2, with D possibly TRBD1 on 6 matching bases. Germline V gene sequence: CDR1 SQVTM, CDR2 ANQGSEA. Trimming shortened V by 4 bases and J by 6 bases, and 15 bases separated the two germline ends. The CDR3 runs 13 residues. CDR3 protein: CSVASSGADGYTF. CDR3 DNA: TGCAGCGTTGCTTCCTCAGGGGCCGATGGCTACACCTTC.

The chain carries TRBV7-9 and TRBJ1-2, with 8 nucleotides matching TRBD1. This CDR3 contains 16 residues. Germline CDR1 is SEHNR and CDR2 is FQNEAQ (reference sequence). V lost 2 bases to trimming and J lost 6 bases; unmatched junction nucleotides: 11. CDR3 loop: CASSLSGGLVSDGYTF. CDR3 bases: TGTGCCAGCAGCTTATCAGGGGGCTTAGTTTCGGATGGCTACACCTTC.

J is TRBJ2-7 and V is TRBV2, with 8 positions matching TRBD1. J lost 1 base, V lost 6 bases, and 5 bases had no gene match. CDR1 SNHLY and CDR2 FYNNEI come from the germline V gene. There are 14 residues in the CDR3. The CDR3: CASRRTGLSYEQYF. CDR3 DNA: TGTGCCAGCAGGAGGACAGGGCTATCCTACGAGCAGTACTTC.

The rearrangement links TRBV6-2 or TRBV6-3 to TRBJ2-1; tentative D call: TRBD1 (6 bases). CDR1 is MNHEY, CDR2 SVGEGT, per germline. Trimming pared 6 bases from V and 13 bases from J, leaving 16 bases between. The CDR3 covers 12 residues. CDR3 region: CASSLLGHVQFF. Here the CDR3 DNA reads TGTGCCAGCAGCTTGTTGGGACATGTTCAGTTCTTC.

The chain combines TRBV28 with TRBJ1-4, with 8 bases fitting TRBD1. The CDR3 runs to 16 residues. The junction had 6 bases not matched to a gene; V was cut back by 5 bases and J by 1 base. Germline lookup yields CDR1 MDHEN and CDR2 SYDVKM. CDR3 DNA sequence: TGTGCCAGCAGTATAGGACAGGGTATAACTAATGAAAAACTGTTTTTT. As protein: CASSIGQGITNEKLFF.

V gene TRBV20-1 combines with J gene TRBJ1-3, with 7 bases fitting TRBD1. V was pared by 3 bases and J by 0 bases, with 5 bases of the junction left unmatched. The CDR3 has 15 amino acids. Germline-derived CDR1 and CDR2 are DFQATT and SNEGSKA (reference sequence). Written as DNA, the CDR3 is TGCAGTGCTAGTCGGGACAGCCGCTCTGGAAACACCATATATTTT. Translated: CSASRDSRSGNTIYF.

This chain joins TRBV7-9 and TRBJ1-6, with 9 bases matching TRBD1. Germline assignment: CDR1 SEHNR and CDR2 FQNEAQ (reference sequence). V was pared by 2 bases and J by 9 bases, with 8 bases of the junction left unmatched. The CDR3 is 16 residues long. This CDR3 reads CASSLPPGTGPSPLHF. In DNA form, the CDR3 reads TGTGCCAGCAGCTTACCGCCAGGGACAGGGCCTTCACCCCTCCACTTT.

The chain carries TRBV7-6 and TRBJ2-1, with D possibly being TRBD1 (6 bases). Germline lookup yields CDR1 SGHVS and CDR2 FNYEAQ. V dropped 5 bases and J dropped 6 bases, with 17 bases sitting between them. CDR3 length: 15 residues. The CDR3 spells CASSRIAGTFNEQFF. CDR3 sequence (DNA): TGTGCCAGCAGCCGAATAGCCGGGACATTCAATGAGCAGTTCTTC.

CDR3 DNA sequence: TGTGCCAGAAGCTTAGGACAGACGAACACTGAAGCTTTCTTT. This gives the protein CARSLGQTNTEAFF. The chain couples TRBV5-3 to TRBJ1-1; D possibly corresponds to TRBD1 (6 bases). TRBV5-3 is an open reading frame, and its role is uncertain. The ends were cut back, 2 bases at V and 1 base at J, with 9 bases in the middle. This CDR3 has 14 amino acids.

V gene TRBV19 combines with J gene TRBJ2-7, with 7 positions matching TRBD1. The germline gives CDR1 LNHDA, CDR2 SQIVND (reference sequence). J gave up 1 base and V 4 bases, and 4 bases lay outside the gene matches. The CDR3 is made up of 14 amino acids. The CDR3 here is CASSRGQRSYEQYF. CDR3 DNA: TGTGCCAGTAGTAGGGGACAGAGATCCTACGAGCAGTACTTC.

The CDR3 reads CASSFPAGPSGDEQFF. CDR3 DNA sequence: TGTGCCAGCAGCTTCCCCGCGGGACCAAGTGGTGATGAGCAGTTCTTC. This chain connects TRBV11-2 to TRBJ2-1; a possible D gene is TRBD2 (6 bases). CDR1 is SGHAT, CDR2 FQNNGV, per germline. Between the trimmed V and J ends, which lost 3 bases and 8 bases, there was a span of 20 bases. This CDR3 region has 16 residues.